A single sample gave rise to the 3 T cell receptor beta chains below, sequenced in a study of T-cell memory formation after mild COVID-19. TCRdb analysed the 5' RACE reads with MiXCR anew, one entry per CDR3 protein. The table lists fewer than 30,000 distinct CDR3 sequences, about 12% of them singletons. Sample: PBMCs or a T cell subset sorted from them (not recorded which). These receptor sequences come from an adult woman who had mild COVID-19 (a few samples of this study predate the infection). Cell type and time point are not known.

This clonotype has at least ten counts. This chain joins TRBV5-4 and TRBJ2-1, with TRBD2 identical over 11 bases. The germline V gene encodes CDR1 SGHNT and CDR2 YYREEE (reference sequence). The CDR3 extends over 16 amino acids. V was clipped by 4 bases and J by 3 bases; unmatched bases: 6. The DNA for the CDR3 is TGTGCCAGCAGCCACCGACTAGCGGGGATCTACAATGAGCAGTTCTTC. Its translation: CASSHRLAGIYNEQFF.

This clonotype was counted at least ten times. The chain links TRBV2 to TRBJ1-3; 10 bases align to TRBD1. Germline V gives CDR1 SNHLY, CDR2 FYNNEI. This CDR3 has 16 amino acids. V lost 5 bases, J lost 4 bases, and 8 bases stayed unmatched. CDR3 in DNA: TGTGCCAGCAGTCCAGACAGGGGGCAAGGAGGAAACACCATATATTTT. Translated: CASSPDRGQGGNTIYF. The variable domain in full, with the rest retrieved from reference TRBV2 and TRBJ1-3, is EPEVTQTPSHQVTQMGQEVILRCVPISNHLYFYWYRQILGQKVEFLVSFYNNEISEKSEIFDDQFSVERPDGSNFTLKIRSTKLEDSAMYFCASSPDRGQGGNTIYFGEGSWLTVV.

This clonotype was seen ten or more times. CDR3 DNA sequence: TGCAGCGCCATGGGTACAGAAGGAAACACCATATATTTT. This encodes CSAMGTEGNTIYF. The chain links TRBV29-1 to TRBJ1-3; D not resolved. Germline loops: CDR1 SQVTM, CDR2 ANQGSEA. This CDR3 contains 13 residues. V was trimmed by 7 bases and J by 4 bases, leaving 14 bases between them.